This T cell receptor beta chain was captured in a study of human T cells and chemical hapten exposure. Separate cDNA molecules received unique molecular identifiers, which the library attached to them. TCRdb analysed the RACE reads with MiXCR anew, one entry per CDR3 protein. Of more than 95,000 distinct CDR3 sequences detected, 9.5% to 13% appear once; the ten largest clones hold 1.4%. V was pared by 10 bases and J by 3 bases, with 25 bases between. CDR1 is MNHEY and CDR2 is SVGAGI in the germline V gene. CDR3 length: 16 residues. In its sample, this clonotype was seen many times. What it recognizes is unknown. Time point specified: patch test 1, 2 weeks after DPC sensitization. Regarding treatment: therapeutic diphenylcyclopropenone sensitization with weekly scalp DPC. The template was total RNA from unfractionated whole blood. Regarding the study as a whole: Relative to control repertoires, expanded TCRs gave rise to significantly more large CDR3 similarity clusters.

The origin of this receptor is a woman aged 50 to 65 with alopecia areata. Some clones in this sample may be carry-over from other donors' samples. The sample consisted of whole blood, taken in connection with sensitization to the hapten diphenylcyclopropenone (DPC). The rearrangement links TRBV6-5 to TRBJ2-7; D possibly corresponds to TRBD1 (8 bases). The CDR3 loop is CATRGLRQGLNYEQYF. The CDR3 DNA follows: TGTGCCACTCGGGGACTAAGACAGGGGTTGAACTACGAGCAGTACTTC.